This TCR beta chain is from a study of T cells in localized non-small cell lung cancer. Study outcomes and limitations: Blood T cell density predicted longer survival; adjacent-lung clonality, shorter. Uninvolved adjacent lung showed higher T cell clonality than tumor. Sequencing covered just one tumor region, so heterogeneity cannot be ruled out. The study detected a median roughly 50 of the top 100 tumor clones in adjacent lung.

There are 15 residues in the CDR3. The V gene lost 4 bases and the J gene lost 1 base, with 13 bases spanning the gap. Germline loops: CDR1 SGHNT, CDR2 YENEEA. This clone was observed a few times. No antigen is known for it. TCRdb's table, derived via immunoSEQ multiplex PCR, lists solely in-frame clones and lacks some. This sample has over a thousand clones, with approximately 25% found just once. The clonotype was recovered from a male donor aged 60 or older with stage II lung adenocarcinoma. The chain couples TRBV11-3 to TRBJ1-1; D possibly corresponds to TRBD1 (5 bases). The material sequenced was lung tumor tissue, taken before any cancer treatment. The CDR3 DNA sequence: TGTGCCAGCAGCTGGGGGAAAGACTCGAACACTGAAGCTTTCTTT. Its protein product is CASSWGKDSNTEAFF.